Reported below is one TCR beta chain. Its specificity is not known. The sample belongs to a study of T cells in localized non-small cell lung cancer. Findings of the study overall: Longer overall survival accompanied higher blood T cell density. Among the tissues sampled, uninvolved adjacent lung had the highest T cell clonality, above tumor.

Assay: immunoSEQ multiplex PCR; the TCRdb copy retains only in-frame clones and omits some. This repertoire shows about 5,100 clones, around 45% found once; its top ten account for roughly 15%. The germline CDR1 and CDR2 sequences are LNHDA and SQIVND (reference sequence). There are 21 residues in the CDR3. V was pared by 5 bases and J by 4 bases, with 24 bases of the junction left unmatched. Sequenced here: lung tumor tissue, sampled before any cancer treatment. This TCR came from a man aged 40 to 69 with stage I lung adenocarcinoma. This chain uses TRBV19 with TRBJ1-1; 11 nucleotides agree with TRBD1. The CDR3 DNA follows: TGTGCCAGTAGTGTGGCCGGGACAGGGGGACTAAGGAGGATTTATAGCACTGAAGCTTTCTTT. Translated: CASSVAGTGGLRRIYSTEAFF.